A selection of T cell receptor beta chains follows, all from one sample in a study of cytomegalovirus exposure and HLA in healthy donors. Data came from immunoSEQ multiplex PCR; TCRdb stores just in-frame clones and leaves some out. The repertoire includes around 110,000 clones, 65% to 85% of them detected once, and roughly 2.9% sits in the top ten. The sequenced sample was PBMCs. The receptors stem from a male donor in good health and CMV-seropositive. The CDR3 runs from the conserved cysteine through the conserved F or W. The D gene is left open where the match is weak.

J gene | D gene | V gene | CDR3 protein
TRBJ2-7 | NA | TRBV7-9 | CASSLVRSYEQYF
TRBJ2-3 | TRBD1 | TRBV7-2 | CASSLLWTGGTDTQYF
TRBJ1-4 | NA | TRBV19 | CASSSRRATNEKLFF
TRBJ2-1 | TRBD2 | TRBV30 | CAWSGLAGVNEQFF
TRBJ2-7 | NA | TRBV28 | CASSFFQRTTYEQYF
TRBJ2-7 | NA | TRBV7-9 | CASTTDSLFYEQYF
TRBJ1-5 | TRBD1 | TRBV2 | CASRGQGNQPQHF
TRBJ2-5 | NA | TRBV4-2 | CASSQDRRETQYF
TRBJ1-4 | NA | TRBV10-3 | CAISETGTREKLFF
TRBJ2-3 | TRBD2 | TRBV4-2 | CASSQAGGVVEDTQYF
TRBJ2-1 | TRBD2 | TRBV27 | CASRLAHSNEQFF
TRBJ2-7 | NA | TRBV19 | CASSTDSVEQYF
TRBJ1-1 | NA | TRBV5-4 | CASSYDRNTEAFF
TRBJ2-7 | TRBD1 | TRBV6-5 | CASRTKPTGNYEQYF
TRBJ2-7 | NA | TRBV6-5 | CASSYFTGTPYEQYF
TRBJ2-7 | TRBD1 | TRBV18 | CASSRDRGLDEQYF
TRBJ1-1 | NA | TRBV6-1 | CASRPDRLNTEAFF
TRBJ1-1 | TRBD1 | TRBV27 | CASRGQGSEAFF
TRBJ2-3 | TRBD2 | TRBV7-9 | CASSFLAGVGDTQYF
TRBJ2-1 | TRBD2 | TRBV5-1 | CASDRGGLVGRNEQFF
TRBJ2-7 | NA | TRBV6-5 | CASSLGYEQYF
TRBJ2-1 | NA | TRBV7-9 | CASSLASAEQFF
TRBJ1-1 | NA | TRBV5-1 | CASSLTGAIMNTEAFF
TRBJ1-1 | TRBD1 | TRBV5-4 | CASSPGTGGTAFF
TRBJ2-7 | TRBD2 | TRBV7-9 | CASSTGLAGIYEQYF
TRBJ1-1 | NA | TRBV2 | CASTLEEANTEAFF
TRBJ2-7 | TRBD1 | TRBV23-1 | CATCPGQAKYEQYF
TRBJ2-7 | TRBD2 | TRBV27 | CASSSLRASGRRVGEDEQYF
TRBJ1-1 | NA | TRBV27 | CASSLGQFTEAFF
TRBJ1-2 | TRBD1 | TRBV15 | CATSRDEGARYTF
TRBJ2-3 | TRBD2 | TRBV5-8 | CASSVSGTSFGDTQYF
TRBJ1-1 | TRBD1 | TRBV11-1 | CASSPYTGGTEAFF
TRBJ2-3 | TRBD2 | TRBV4-3 | CASSQDRWTSGTDTQYF
TRBJ1-1 | NA | TRBV5-6 | CASSWERRGAQPEAFF
TRBJ2-1 | NA | TRBV27 | CASSLSHYNEQFF
TRBJ2-1 | TRBD2 | TRBV4-2 | CASSQRHSGGASNEQFF